This TCR beta chain was profiled in a study of response to subunit inactivated influenza vaccine (dated by TCRdb to the late 2010s). Study-level background: The study used deep quantitative T cell receptor repertoire profiling to track responses to a trivalent subunit inactivated influenza vaccine. The full study reports these points: According to the authors, only a limited number of new T cells may be recruited by each seasonal influenza vaccination.

This clonotype was picked up many times. The specificity of this receptor is unknown. One base away there is no much larger clone; base qualities are not given. Receptor amplification or capture employed RT-PCR. The instrument was an Illumina HiSeq 2500. TCRdb reworked the public reads: Q25 trimming with fastp, MiXCR clone assembly, productive beta chains retained. Rows merge per CDR3 protein into single entries with the most common DNA and genes. A total of about 610,000 distinct CDR3 sequences appear in this sample, 14% of them only once. Around 10% of the sample goes to the ten largest clones. CDR1 and CDR2 (LGHNA, YNFKEQ) derive from the germline V gene. V loses 2 bases, J loses 3 bases, and the germline ends lie 8 bases apart. There are 14 amino acids in the CDR3, from cysteine to phenylalanine inclusive. Only CDR3 DNA remains: 42 bases, in frame from the first base.

The chain employs TRBV4-2 and TRBJ2-1; the D region possibly corresponds to TRBD2 (5 bases align). The source is a man aged 50 or older who received an inactivated influenza vaccine. Donor details come from another sample of the same person, matched by shared clones. The material sequenced was PBMCs from blood, taken less than 13 days after vaccination. The CDR3: CASSQRGLYNEQFF. The nucleotide sequence reads TGTGCCAGCAGCCAACGAGGACTCTACAATGAGCAGTTCTTC.